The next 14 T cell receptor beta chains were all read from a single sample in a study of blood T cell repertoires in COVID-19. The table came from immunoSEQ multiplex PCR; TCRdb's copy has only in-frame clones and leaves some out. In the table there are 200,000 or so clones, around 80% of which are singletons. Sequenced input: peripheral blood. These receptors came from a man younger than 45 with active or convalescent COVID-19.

The CDR3 DNA reads as TGTGCCAGCAGTTTCTTACTAGCGGGAGGGCCCCCCTACAATGAGCAGTTCTTC. This gives the protein CASSFLLAGGPPYNEQFF. The chain combines TRBV6-7 with TRBJ2-1; 13 bases are a match to TRBD2. TRBV6-7 carries the ORF label, with uncertain function. This CDR3 has 18 residues. V was pared by 4 bases and J by 2 bases, with 8 bases of the junction left unmatched.

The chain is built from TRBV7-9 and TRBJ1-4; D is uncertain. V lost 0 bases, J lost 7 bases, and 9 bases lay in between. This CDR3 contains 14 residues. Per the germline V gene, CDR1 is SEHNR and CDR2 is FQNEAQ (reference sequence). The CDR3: CASSLAAGGEKLFF. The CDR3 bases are TGTGCCAGCAGCTTAGCGGCGGGAGGTGAAAAACTGTTTTTT.

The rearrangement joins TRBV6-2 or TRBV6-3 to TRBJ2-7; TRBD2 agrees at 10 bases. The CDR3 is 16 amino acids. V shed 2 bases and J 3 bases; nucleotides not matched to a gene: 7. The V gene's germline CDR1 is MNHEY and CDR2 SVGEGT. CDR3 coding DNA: TGTGCCAGCAGTTACCACCGGACTAGCGGAGACTACGAGCAGTACTTC. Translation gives CASSYHRTSGDYEQYF.

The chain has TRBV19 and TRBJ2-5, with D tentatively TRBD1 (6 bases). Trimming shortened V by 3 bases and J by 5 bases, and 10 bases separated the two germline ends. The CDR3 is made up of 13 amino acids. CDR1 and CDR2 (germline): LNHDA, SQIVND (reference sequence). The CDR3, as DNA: TGTGCCAGTAGTATTAACAGGGCCGAGACCCAGTACTTC. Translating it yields CASSINRAETQYF. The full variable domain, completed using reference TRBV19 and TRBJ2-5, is DGGITQSPKYLFRKEGQNVTLSCEQNLNHDAMYWYRQDPGQGLRLIYYSQIVNDFQKGDIAEGYSVSREKKESFPLTVTSAQKNPTAFYLCASSINRAETQYFGPGTRLLVL.

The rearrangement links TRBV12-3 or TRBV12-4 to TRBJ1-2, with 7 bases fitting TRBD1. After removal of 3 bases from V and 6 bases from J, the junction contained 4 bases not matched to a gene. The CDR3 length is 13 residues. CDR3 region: CASSFSRGNGYTF. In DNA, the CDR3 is TGTGCCAGCAGTTTTAGCAGGGGGAATGGCTACACCTTC.

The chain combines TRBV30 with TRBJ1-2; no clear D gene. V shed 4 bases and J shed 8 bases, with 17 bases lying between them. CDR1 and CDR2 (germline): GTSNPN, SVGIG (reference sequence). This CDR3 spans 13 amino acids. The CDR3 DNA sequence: TGTGCCTGGAAGGCGCGGGAATGGAACGGCTACACCTTC. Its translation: CAWKAREWNGYTF.

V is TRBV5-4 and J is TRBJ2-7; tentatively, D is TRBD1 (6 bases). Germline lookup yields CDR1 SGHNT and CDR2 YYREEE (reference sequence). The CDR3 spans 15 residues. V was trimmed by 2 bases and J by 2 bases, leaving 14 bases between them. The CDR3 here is CASSFKGDWAYEQYV. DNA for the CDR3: TGTGCCAGCAGCTTTAAGGGGGATTGGGCCTACGAGCAGTACGTC.

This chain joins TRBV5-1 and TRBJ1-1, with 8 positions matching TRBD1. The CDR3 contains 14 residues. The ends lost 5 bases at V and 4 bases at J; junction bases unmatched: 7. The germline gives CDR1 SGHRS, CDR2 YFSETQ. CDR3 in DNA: TGCGCCAGCAGACTTACAGGGGGGAGCACTGAAGCTTTCTTT. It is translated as CASRLTGGSTEAFF.

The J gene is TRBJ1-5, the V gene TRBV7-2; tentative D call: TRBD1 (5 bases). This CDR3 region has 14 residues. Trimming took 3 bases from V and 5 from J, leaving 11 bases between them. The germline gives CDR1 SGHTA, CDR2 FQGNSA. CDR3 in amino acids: CASSFGGGDQPQHF. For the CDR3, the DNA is TGTGCCAGCAGCTTCGGGGGTGGGGATCAGCCCCAGCATTTT.

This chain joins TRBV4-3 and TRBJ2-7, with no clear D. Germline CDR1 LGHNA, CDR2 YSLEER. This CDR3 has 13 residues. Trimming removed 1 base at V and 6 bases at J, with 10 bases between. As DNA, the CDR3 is TGCGCCAGCAGCCAAGGGCATCGGAGCGAGCAGTACTTC. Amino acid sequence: CASSQGHRSEQYF.

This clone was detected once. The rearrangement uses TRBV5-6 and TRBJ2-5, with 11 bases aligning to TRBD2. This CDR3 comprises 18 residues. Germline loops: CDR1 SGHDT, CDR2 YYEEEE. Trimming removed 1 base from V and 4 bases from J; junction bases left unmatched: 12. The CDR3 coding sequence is TGTGCCAGCAGCTTGCGGATGAATAGCGGGAGGGCCGGAGAGACCCAGTACTTC. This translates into CASSLRMNSGRAGETQYF. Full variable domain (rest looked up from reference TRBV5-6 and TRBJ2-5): DAGVTQSPTHLIKTRGQQVTLRCSPKSGHDTVSWYQQALGQGPQFIFQYYEEEERQRGNFPDRFSGHQFPNYSSELNVNALLLGDSALYLCASSLRMNSGRAGETQYFGPGTRLLVL.

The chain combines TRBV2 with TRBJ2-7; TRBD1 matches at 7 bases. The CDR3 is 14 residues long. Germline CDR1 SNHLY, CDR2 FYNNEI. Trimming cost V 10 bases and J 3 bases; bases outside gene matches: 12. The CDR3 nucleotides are TGTGCCACGAAGCCACGGGACAGCCACTACGAGCAGTACTTC. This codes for CATKPRDSHYEQYF.

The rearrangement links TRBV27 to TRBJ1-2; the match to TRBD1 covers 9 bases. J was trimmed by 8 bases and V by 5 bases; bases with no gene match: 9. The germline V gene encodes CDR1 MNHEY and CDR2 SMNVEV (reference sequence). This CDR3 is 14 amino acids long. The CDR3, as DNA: TGTGCCAGCAGTATCCGGGACAGGGAAGGCGGCTACACCTTC. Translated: CASSIRDREGGYTF.

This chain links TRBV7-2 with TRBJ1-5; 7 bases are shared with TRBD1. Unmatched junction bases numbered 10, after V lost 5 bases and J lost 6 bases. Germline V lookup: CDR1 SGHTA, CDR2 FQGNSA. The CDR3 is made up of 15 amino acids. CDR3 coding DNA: TGTGCCAGCAGCCCGACAGGGTTCGGGGGTCAGCCCCAGCATTTT. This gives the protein CASSPTGFGGQPQHF.